This T cell receptor beta chain was identified during a study of read filtering for tumor transcriptome and immune sequencing. Study background: Revised staging placed 8 or 9 patients in R-ISS I, approximately 16 in II, six or seven in III.

The CDR3 consists of 15 residues. Germline lookup yields CDR1 LGHNA and CDR2 YSLEER. V was trimmed by 0 bases and J by 4 bases, leaving 7 bases between them. Molecular barcoded adaptors covering alpha/delta and beta/gamma chains were used on roughly 370 ng RNA. TCRdb analysed the reads with MiXCR anew, one entry per CDR3 protein. The sample contains 40,000 to 50,000 distinct CDR3 sequences, around an eighth of which appear only once. This clonotype came up a few times. Input material: a population of CD138-negative cells sorted from bone marrow. The origin of this receptor is a donor at least 40 years old with multiple myeloma. The V call is TRBV4-3, the J call TRBJ1-6; D is unresolved. CDR3 bases: TGCGCCAGCAGCCAAGAAAGGGATTATAATTCACCCCTCCACTTT. This codes for CASSQERDYNSPLHF.